This TCR beta chain was recorded in a study of cytotoxic CD8 clonotypes in ibrutinib-treated CLL. Germline assignment: CDR1 SGHVS and CDR2 FNYEAQ. The CDR3 contains 16 residues. V was shortened by 1 base and J by 4 bases, with 14 bases between the two germline ends. Only in-frame clones appear in the TCRdb table, and some are missing; sequencing was by immunoSEQ multiplex PCR. The sample lists 250,000 to 350,000 clones, around 69% occurring once. With cryopreserved PBMCs as the source, around 2 micrograms of genomic DNA went to TCR beta libraries. Sequenced material: PBMCs, taken at disease progression, from a patient treated with ibrutinib. This chain joins TRBV7-6 and TRBJ2-1; no firm D call. The source is a human donor with chronic lymphocytic leukemia. The CDR3 protein is CASSLVPGNRYNEQFF. CDR3 DNA: TGTGCCAGCAGCTTAGTACCTGGGAACCGTTACAATGAGCAGTTCTTC.